This TCR beta chain appears in the sequencing data of a study of Graves' ophthalmopathy and Graves' hyperthyroidism. The wider study: Cases classed as stable hyperthyroidism had no ophthalmopathy within 18 months of follow-up. Study-level results: For separating ophthalmopathy from stable hyperthyroidism, a 13-signature model gave approximately 90% sensitivity and around 80% specificity.

Included hyperthyroidism patients were aged 18 to 65 and newly diagnosed (under 2 months' duration). As regards this clonotype: The antigen is unknown.

Trimming took off 10 bases at V and 7 bases at J, with 19 bases between the two ends. CDR3 size: 14 residues. Germline V gene lookup returns CDR1 ENHRY and CDR2 SYGVKD. RNA transcripts served as template for amplifying TCR beta CDR3 sequences. HTBI primers primed a first-round RT-PCR, and a second-round multiplex PCR followed. In TCRdb, the multiplex PCR reads were re-called with MiXCR into one record per CDR3 protein. The sample carries 900,000 to 1,200,000 distinct CDR3 sequences, about 35% recorded once. The sample taken for sequencing was peripheral blood or thyroid tissue (not recorded which). This TCR derives from an adult man with Graves' hyperthyroidism. The chain couples TRBV10-3 to TRBJ1-4, with a possible D match to TRBD1 (6 bases). The CDR3 is CASRSGAYGEKLFF. For the CDR3, the DNA is TGTGCCAGTCGGTCGGGGGCTTATGGTGAAAAACTGTTTTTT.